This T cell receptor beta chain originates from a study of blood T cells in healthy people across ages. Overall study findings and caveats: Across the age range, TCR beta diversity per million T cells fell in a roughly linear way.

Germline-derived CDR1 and CDR2 are SGHTA and FQGNSA. The CDR3 is 12 residues long. It was with a sample-barcoded 5' primer and a J-beta primer mix that a second PCR of about 6 to 12 cycles was run. TCRdb re-analysed the 5' RACE reads in MiXCR, keeping a single row per CDR3 protein. The data show roughly 1.7 million distinct CDR3 sequences, approximately 32% seen once. About this clonotype itself: Its antigen is unidentified.

It was approximately 10 milliliters of peripheral blood that were drawn from each donor. The J gene is TRBJ1-2, the V gene TRBV7-2, with a tentative D call TRBD1 (5 bases). The TCR was taken from a woman aged 25 to 39 in good health. The sequenced sample was blood. This CDR3 is CIIRGSNYGYTF. In DNA, the CDR3 is TGTATTATTCGGGGGAGTAACTATGGCTACACCTTC.